This T cell receptor beta chain was captured in a study of neoadjuvant nivolumab and ipilimumab in lung cancer. Points from the study as a whole: Higher pretherapy blood TCR richness went with higher resected-tumor richness. Only two of four nivolumab-treated tumors gained richness and clonality by surgery. TCR clonality did not significantly correlate with pathologic tumor regression.

Sequencing was performed with immunoSEQ multiplex PCR; in TCRdb, only in-frame clones are kept and a portion is missing. The sample gives some 13,000 clones, under 70% of which show up once; approximately 25% is in the top ten. Remarks on this clone: Its antigen is still unknown.

Trimming shortened V by 1 base and J by 2 bases, and 9 bases separated the two germline ends. Germline V gives CDR1 SGHRS, CDR2 YFSETQ. The CDR3 contains 14 residues. This rearrangement joins TRBV5-1 to TRBJ2-5; D possibly corresponds to TRBD2 (5 bases). This sequence was found in an adult with non-small cell lung cancer. The material was peripheral blood, obtained after neoadjuvant nivolumab, alone or with ipilimumab, at or shortly before surgery. Here the CDR3 reads CASSLNGMQETQYF. CDR3 DNA: TGCGCCAGCAGCTTGAACGGGATGCAAGAGACCCAGTACTTC. The whole variable domain, remainder taken from reference TRBV5-1 and TRBJ2-5, is KAGVTQTPRYLIKTRGQQVTLSCSPISGHRSVSWYQQTPGQGLQFLFEYFSETQRNKGNFPGRFSGRQFSNSRSEMNVSTLELGDSALYLCASSLNGMQETQYFGPGTRLLVL.